The source of this TCR beta chain is a study of blood T cell repertoires in COVID-19. On the study more broadly: The United States, Italy and Spain supplied acute and convalescent COVID-19 samples. From T cells, B-cell-depleted T cells, or PBMCs came the material, which was cDNA or gDNA.

Original analysis: Amplification of reference gene primers provided the estimated nucleated cell counts. Here immunoSEQ multiplex PCR was the method, and the copy in TCRdb shows in-frame clones only, minus some. The DNA gave D and trimming, while V, J and clone size come from that table. The sample carries around 330,000 clones, under 90% recorded once. Per germline, CDR1 SGHDT and CDR2 YYEEEE. The CDR3 is 15 amino acids. V lost 6 bases and J lost 3, with 19 bases in between. The recovered donors of Cohort 3 showed two negative PCRs, clearance, or symptom resolution. The chain has TRBV5-6 and TRBJ2-7; weak D call: TRBD2 (7 bases). The clonotype originates from a man aged 55-75 years who had recovered from COVID-19. Sequenced material: PBMCs or T cells enriched from blood (not recorded which). The CDR3: CASTKPRGPYYEQYF. The CDR3 nucleotides read TGTGCCAGCACCAAACCGCGGGGGCCCTACTACGAGCAGTACTTC. Combining the CDR3 with reference TRBV5-6 and TRBJ2-7 gives the whole variable domain DAGVTQSPTHLIKTRGQQVTLRCSPKSGHDTVSWYQQALGQGPQFIFQYYEEEERQRGNFPDRFSGHQFPNYSSELNVNALLLGDSALYLCASTKPRGPYYEQYFGPGTRLTVT.